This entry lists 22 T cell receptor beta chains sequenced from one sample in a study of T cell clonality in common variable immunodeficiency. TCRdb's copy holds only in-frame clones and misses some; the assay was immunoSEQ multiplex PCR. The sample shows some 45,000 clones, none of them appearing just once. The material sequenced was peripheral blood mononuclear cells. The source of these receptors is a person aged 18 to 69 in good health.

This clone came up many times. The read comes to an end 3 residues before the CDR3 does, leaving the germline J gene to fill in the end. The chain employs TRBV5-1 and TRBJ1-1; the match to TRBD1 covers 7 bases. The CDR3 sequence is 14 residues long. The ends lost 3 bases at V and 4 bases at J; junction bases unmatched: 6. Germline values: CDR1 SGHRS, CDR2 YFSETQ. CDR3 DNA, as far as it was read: TGCGCCAGCAGCTCGGGCCAGGGGGGCACTGAA. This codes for CASSSGQGGTE. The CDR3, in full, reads CASSSGQGGTEAFF. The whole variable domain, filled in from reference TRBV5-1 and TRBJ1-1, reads KAGVTQTPRYLIKTRGQQVTLSCSPISGHRSVSWYQQTPGQGLQFLFEYFSETQRNKGNFPGRFSGRQFSNSRSEMNVSTLELGDSALYLCASSSGQGGTEAFFGQGTRLTVV.

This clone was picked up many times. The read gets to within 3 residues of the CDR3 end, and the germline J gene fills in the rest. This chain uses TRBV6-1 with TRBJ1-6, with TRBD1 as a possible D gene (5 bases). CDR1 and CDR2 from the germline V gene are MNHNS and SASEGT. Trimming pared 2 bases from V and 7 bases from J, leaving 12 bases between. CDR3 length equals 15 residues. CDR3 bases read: TGTGCCAGCAGTGAATTCCCGGACACCAATTCACCC. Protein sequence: CASSEFPDTNSP. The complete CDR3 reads CASSEFPDTNSPLHF.

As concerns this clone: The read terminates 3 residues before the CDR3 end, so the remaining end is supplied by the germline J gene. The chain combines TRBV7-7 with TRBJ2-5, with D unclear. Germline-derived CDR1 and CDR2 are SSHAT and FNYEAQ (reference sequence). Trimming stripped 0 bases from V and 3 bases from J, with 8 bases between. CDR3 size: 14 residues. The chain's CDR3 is CASSLALSEETQYF. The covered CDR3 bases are TGTGCCAGCAGCTTAGCCCTCTCCGAAGAGACC.

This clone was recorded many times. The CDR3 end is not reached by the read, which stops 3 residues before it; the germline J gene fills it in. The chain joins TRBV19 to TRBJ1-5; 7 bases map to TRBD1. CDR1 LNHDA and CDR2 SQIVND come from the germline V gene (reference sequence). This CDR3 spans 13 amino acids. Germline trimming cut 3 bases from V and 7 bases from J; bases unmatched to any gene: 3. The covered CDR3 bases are TGTGCCAGTAGTATTGACAGGGACCAGCCC. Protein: CASSIDRDQP. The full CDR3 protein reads CASSIDRDQPQHF.

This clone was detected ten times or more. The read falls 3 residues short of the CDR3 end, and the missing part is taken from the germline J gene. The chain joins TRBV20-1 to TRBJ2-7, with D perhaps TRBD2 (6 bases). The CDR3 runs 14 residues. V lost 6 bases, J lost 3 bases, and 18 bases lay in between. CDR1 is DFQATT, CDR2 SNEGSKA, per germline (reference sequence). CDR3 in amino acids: CSAPVGTGGYEQYF. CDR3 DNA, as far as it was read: TGCAGTGCCCCTGTGGGGACCGGGGGCTACGAG.

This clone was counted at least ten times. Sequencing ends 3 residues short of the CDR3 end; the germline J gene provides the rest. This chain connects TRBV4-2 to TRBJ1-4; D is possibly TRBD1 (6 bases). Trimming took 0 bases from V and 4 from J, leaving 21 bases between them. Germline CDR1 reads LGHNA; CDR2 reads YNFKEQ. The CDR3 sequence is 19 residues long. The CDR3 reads CASSQDPQGPGKGNEKLFF. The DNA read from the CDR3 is TGTGCCAGCAGCCAAGATCCCCAGGGGCCAGGCAAGGGTAATGAAAAA.

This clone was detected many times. The sequenced part of the CDR3 DNA is TGTGCCAGCAGCTTAGGGCAGAACACTGAA. It is translated as CASSLGQNTE. The CDR3 reads in full as CASSLGQNTEAFF. The V and J genes are TRBV7-6 and TRBJ1-1; no definite D call. The read ends 3 residues before the CDR3 terminus; that terminus is restored from the germline J gene. The germline V and J ends were trimmed by 1 base and 1 base, with 4 bases remaining between them. Germline V lookup: CDR1 SGHVS, CDR2 FNYEAQ. CDR3 length: 13 residues.

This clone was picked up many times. The CDR3: CSASGGLWNSPLHF. Partial CDR3 DNA: TGCAGTGCTAGTGGAGGACTTTGGAATTCACCC. The V and J genes are TRBV20-1 and TRBJ1-6; D is unclear. The read terminates 3 residues ahead of where the CDR3 ends, so the germline J gene completes it. Trimming pared 3 bases from V and 7 bases from J, leaving 13 bases between. The CDR3 loop spans 14 amino acids. Germline loops: CDR1 DFQATT, CDR2 SNEGSKA (reference sequence).

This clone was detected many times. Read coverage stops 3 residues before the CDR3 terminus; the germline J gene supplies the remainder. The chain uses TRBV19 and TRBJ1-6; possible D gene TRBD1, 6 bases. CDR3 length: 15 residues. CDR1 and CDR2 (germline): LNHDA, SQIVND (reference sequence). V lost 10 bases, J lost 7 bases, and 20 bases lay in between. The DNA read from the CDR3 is TGTGCCACCGGGAGACAGGATTTCGGGAATTCACCC. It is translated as CATGRQDFGNSP. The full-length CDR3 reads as CATGRQDFGNSPLHF. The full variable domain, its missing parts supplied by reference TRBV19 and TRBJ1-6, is DGGITQSPKYLFRKEGQNVTLSCEQNLNHDAMYWYRQDPGQGLRLIYYSQIVNDFQKGDIAEGYSVSREKKESFPLTVTSAQKNPTAFYLCATGRQDFGNSPLHFGNGTRLTVT.

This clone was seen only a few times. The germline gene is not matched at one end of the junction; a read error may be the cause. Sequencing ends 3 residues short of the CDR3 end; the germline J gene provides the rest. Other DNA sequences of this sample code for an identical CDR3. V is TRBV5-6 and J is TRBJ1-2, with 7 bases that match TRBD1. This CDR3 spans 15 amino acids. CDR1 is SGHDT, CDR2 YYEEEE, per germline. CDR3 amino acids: CASSWTGQDNYGYTF. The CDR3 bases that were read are TGTGCCAGCAGCTGGACAGGACAAGATAACTATGGT.

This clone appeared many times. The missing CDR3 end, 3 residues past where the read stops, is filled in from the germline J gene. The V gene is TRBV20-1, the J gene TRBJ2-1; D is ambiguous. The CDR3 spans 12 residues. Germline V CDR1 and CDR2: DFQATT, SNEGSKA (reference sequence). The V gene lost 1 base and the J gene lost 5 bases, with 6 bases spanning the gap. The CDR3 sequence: CSARGGNNEQFF. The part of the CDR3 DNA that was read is TGCAGTGCTAGAGGAGGCAACAATGAG.

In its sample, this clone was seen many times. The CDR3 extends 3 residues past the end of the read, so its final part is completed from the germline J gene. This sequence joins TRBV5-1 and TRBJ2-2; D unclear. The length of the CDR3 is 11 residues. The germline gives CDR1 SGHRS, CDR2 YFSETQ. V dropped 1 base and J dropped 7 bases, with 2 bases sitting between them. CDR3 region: CASSLLGELFF. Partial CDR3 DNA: TGCGCCAGCAGCTTGCTCGGGGAG.

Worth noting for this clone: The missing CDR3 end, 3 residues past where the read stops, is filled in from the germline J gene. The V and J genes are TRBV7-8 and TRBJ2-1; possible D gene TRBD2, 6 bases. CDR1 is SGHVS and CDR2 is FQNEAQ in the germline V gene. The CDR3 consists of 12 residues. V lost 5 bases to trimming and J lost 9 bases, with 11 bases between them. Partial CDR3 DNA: TGTGCCAGCAGCCCCGGGGGAAGTGAG. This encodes CASSPGGSE. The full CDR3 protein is CASSPGGSEQFF.

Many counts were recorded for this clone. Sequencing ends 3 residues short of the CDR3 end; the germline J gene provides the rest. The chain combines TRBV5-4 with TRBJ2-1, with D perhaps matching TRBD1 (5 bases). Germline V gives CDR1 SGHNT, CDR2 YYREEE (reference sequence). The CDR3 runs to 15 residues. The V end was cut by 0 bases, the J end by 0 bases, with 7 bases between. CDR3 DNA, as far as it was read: TGTGCCAGCAGCTTGGGGGGCAACTCCTACAATGAG. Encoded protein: CASSLGGNSYNE. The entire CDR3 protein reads CASSLGGNSYNEQFF.

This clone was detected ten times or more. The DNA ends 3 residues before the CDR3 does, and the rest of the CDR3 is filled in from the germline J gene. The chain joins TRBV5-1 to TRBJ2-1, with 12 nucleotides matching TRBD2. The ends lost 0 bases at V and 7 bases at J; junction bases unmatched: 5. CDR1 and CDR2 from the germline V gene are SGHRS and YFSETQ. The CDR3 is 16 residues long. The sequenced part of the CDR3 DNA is TGCGCCAGCAGCTTGGCCCTAGCGGGAGGGCATAATGAG. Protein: CASSLALAGGHNE. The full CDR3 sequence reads CASSLALAGGHNEQFF. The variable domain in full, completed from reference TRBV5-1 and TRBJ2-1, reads KAGVTQTPRYLIKTRGQQVTLSCSPISGHRSVSWYQQTPGQGLQFLFEYFSETQRNKGNFPGRFSGRQFSNSRSEMNVSTLELGDSALYLCASSLALAGGHNEQFFGPGTRLTVL.

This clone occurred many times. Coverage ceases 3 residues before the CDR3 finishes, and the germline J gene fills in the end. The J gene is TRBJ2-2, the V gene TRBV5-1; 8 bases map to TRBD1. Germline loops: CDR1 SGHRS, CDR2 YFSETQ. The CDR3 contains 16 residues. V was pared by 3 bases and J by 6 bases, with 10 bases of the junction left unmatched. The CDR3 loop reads CASSSRTGPLAGELFF. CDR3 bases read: TGCGCCAGCAGCTCACGGACAGGGCCCCTCGCCGGGGAG.

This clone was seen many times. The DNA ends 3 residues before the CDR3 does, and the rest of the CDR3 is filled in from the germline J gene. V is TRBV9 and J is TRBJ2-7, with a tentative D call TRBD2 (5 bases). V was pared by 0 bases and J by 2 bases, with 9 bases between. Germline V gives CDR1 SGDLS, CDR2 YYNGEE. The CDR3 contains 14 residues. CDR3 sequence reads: CASSVGSGTYEQYF. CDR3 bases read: TGTGCCAGCAGCGTAGGGAGCGGAACCTACGAG.

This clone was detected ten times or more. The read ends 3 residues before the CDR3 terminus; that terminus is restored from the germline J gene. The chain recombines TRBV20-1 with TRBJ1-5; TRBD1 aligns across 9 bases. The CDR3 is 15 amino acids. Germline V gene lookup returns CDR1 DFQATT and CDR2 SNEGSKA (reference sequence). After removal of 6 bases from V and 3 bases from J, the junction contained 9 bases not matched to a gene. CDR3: CSAGTGLRDNQPQHF. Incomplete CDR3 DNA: TGCAGTGCGGGGACAGGGTTAAGGGACAATCAGCCC.

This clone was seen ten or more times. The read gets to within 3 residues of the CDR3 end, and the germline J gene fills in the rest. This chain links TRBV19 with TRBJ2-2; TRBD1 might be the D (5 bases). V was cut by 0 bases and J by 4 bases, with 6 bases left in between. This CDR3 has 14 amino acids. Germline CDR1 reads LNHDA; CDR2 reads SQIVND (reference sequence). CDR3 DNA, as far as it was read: TGTGCCAGTAGTATAGACAGGGTCACCGGGGAG. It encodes CASSIDRVTGE. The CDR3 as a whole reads CASSIDRVTGELFF.

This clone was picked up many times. The CDR3 reads CASSFETSGETQYF. The sequenced CDR3 bases are TGCGCCAGCAGCTTTGAAACTTCGGGAGAGACC. V is TRBV5-1 and J is TRBJ2-5; D is undetermined. The sequence runs out 3 residues before the end of the CDR3; the remainder is reconstructed from the germline J gene. This CDR3 contains 14 residues. The germline gives CDR1 SGHRS, CDR2 YFSETQ. Trimming pared 2 bases from V and 4 bases from J, leaving 12 bases between.

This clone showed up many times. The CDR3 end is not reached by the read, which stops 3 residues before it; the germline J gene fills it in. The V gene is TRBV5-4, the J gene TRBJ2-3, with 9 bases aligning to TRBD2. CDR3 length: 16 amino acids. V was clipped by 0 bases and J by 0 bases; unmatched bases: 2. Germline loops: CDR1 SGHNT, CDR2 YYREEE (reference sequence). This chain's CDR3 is CASSLGLAASTDTQYF. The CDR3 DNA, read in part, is TGTGCCAGCAGCTTGGGACTAGCGGCTAGCACAGATACG.

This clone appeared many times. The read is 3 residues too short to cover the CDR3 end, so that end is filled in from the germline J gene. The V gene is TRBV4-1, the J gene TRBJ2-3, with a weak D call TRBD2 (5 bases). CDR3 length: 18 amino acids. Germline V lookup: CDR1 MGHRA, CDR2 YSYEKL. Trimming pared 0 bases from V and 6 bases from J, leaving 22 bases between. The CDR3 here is CASSQDYQQFSPGDTQYF. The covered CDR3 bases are TGCGCCAGCAGCCAAGATTATCAACAGTTCTCCCCGGGGGATACG.